The 22 T cell receptor beta chains in this list originate from one sample, sequenced in a study of T cell changes during pregnancy in multiple sclerosis. Profiled with immunoSEQ multiplex PCR; TCRdb holds only in-frame clones, not every one. The sample has around 30,000 clones; 80% to 90% are singletons. The input for sequencing was CD8+ T cells from peripheral blood mononuclear cells, taken in the second trimester of pregnancy. The receptor source for this set is a female donor with multiple sclerosis, enrolled in a pregnancy study.

The chain combines TRBV5-6 with TRBJ2-2; perhaps TRBD1 as D (5 bases). Germline CDR1 and CDR2: SGHDT and YYEEEE. The CDR3 length is 16 residues. V was clipped by 0 bases and J by 4 bases, with 13 bases between them. CDR3 coding DNA: TGTGCCAGCAGCTTGGAGGCAGGGTGGGCCACCGGGGAGCTGTTTTTT. It codes for CASSLEAGWATGELFF.

The CDR3 sequence: CASSLVGTGFYQKRSSYEQYF. The CDR3 bases are TGCGCCAGCAGCTTGGTCGGGACAGGTTTTTACCAAAAAAGGAGCTCCTACGAGCAGTACTTC. J is TRBJ2-7 and V is TRBV5-1, with TRBD1 matching 8 bases. The CDR3 sequence is 21 residues long. The germline V gene encodes CDR1 SGHRS and CDR2 YFSETQ. V lost 0 bases to trimming and J lost 0 bases; unmatched junction nucleotides: 20.

In nucleotides, the CDR3 is TGTGCCAGCAGACGGGAGCCGAGGTCGGAGACCCAGTACTTC. Residues: CASRREPRSETQYF. The V and J genes are TRBV27 and TRBJ2-5; a weak D match, TRBD2 (6 bases). This CDR3 spans 14 amino acids. Per the germline V gene, CDR1 is MNHEY and CDR2 is SMNVEV (reference sequence). Trimming stripped 6 bases from V and 5 bases from J, with 16 bases between.

The chain uses TRBV15 and TRBJ2-3; TRBD2 matches at 14 bases. The germline gives CDR1 LNHNV, CDR2 YYDKDF (reference sequence). The CDR3 contains 16 residues. Trimming at V came to 3 bases and at J to 4 bases, leaving 3 bases not matched to a gene. For the CDR3, the DNA is TGTGCCACCAGCAGGGGGACTAGCGGGGGCGCAGATACGCAGTATTTT. It encodes CATSRGTSGGADTQYF.

The V call is TRBV5-6, the J call TRBJ2-1; the match to TRBD1 covers 9 bases. Germline assignment: CDR1 SGHDT and CDR2 YYEEEE. The ends lost 4 bases at V and 9 bases at J; junction bases unmatched: 5. This CDR3 region has 13 residues. DNA of the CDR3: TGTGCCAGCAGCGCCGGGACAGGGTCTGAGCAGTTCTTC. It codes for CASSAGTGSEQFF. Full variable domain (missing parts from reference TRBV5-6 and TRBJ2-1): DAGVTQSPTHLIKTRGQQVTLRCSPKSGHDTVSWYQQALGQGPQFIFQYYEEEERQRGNFPDRFSGHQFPNYSSELNVNALLLGDSALYLCASSAGTGSEQFFGPGTRLTVL.

The V and J genes are TRBV14 and TRBJ2-5; tentative D call: TRBD2 (5 bases). Trimming left V 2 bases short and J 0 bases short, with 13 bases between. The length of the CDR3 is 16 residues. Germline CDR1 reads SGHDN; CDR2 reads FVKESK. The CDR3 sequence: CASSQKYGINQETQYF. The CDR3 region has the DNA TGTGCCAGCAGCCAAAAGTACGGGATAAACCAAGAGACCCAGTACTTC.

V gene TRBV27 combines with J gene TRBJ2-7, with D unclear. Trimming took off 5 bases at V and 2 bases at J, with 13 bases between the two ends. Germline V gene lookup returns CDR1 MNHEY and CDR2 SMNVEV (reference sequence). This CDR3 contains 14 residues. In nucleotides, the CDR3 is TGTGCCAGCAGTCCCTCTATGCCAACCTACGAGCAGTACTTC. Amino acid sequence: CASSPSMPTYEQYF.

The rearrangement links TRBV4-1 to TRBJ2-7; D perhaps matches TRBD1 (6 bases). The CDR3 is 17 amino acids. CDR1 is MGHRA, CDR2 YSYEKL, per germline. The V gene lost 0 bases and the J gene lost 1 base, with 16 bases spanning the gap. The CDR3 DNA follows: TGCGCCAGCAGCCAAGATACCCACCAACAGGGTTCCTACGAGCAGTACTTC. Protein product: CASSQDTHQQGSYEQYF.

The chain couples TRBV30 to TRBJ1-2, with TRBD1 matching 8 bases. The CDR3 length is 12 residues. Germline V gene lookup returns CDR1 GTSNPN and CDR2 SVGIG (reference sequence). With 8 bases clipped from V and 8 bases from J, the junction kept 10 bases outside the gene matches. The CDR3 spells CARSTGAKGYTF. In nucleotides, the CDR3 is TGTGCCCGTTCGACAGGGGCTAAGGGCTACACCTTC.

This chain links TRBV28 with TRBJ1-4, with TRBD1 matching over 8 bases. V shed 5 bases and J 13 bases; nucleotides not matched to a gene: 3. The length of the CDR3 is 11 residues. Germline lookup yields CDR1 MDHEN and CDR2 SYDVKM. The CDR3 loop is CASSGQGVLFF. The CDR3 region has the DNA TGTGCCAGCAGTGGACAGGGAGTACTGTTTTTT.

This sequence joins TRBV7-2 and TRBJ2-1; the D is unclear. Germline loops: CDR1 SGHTA, CDR2 FQGNSA. V lost 2 bases, J lost 10 bases, and 15 bases lay in between. The CDR3 totals 14 residues. DNA for the CDR3: TGTGCCAGCAGCTTAAGACCCTCGGGTCGAGAGCAGTTCTTC. Protein: CASSLRPSGREQFF.

This chain joins TRBV6-5 and TRBJ2-5, with D perhaps matching TRBD1 (6 bases). V lost 0 bases, J lost 5 bases, and 16 bases lay in between. This CDR3 comprises 16 residues. In germline, CDR1 is MNHEY, CDR2 SVGAGI. The CDR3 DNA follows: TGTGCCAGCAGTTACTCGCCACAGGGAAACTGGGAGACCCAGTACTTC. This translates into CASSYSPQGNWETQYF.

The J gene is TRBJ2-3, the V gene TRBV27; possible D gene TRBD1, 6 bases. Germline CDR1 is MNHEY and CDR2 is SMNVEV (reference sequence). This CDR3 is 14 amino acids long. V was pared by 6 bases and J by 1 base, with 11 bases between. The CDR3 loop is CASRKRQGTDTQYF. The CDR3 DNA is TGTGCCAGCAGGAAACGACAGGGCACAGATACGCAGTATTTT.

This clone turned up a few times. The CDR3 spells CASSYSISEGDGYTF. The CDR3 nucleotides read TGTGCCAGCAGTTACTCGATTTCAGAGGGGGATGGCTACACCTTC. This chain links TRBV6-5 with TRBJ1-2, with D possibly matching TRBD1 (6 bases). Germline assignment: CDR1 MNHEY and CDR2 SVGAGI. The CDR3 consists of 15 residues. V shed 0 bases and J shed 6 bases, with 14 bases lying between them.

Only a few counts were recorded for this clone. The chain carries TRBV11-3 and TRBJ2-1; D remains ambiguous. The V gene lost 5 bases and the J gene lost 8 bases, with 16 bases spanning the gap. This CDR3 spans 14 amino acids. CDR1 and CDR2 (germline): SGHNT, YENEEA. CDR3 in DNA: TGTGCCAGCAGCGCCCGTCAAAGCCCCCATGAGCAGTTCTTC. Translating gives CASSARQSPHEQFF.

The rearrangement links TRBV19 to TRBJ2-1; D is possibly TRBD1 (6 bases). The CDR3 runs 15 residues. Germline CDR1 and CDR2: LNHDA and SQIVND (reference sequence). V shed 1 base and J shed 4 bases, with 11 bases lying between them. The CDR3 DNA is TGTGCCAGTAGTATAGGATGGACAGAATACAATGAGCAGTTCTTC. It encodes CASSIGWTEYNEQFF.

The gene calls are TRBV30 and TRBJ1-1, with TRBD1 matching 9 bases. Germline assignment: CDR1 GTSNPN and CDR2 SVGIG (reference sequence). Losses at the gene ends were 6 bases for V and 3 bases for J; bases not matched to a gene: 14. This CDR3 comprises 16 residues. CDR3 sequence reads: CACEDRGKGSYTEAFF. The CDR3 coding sequence is TGTGCCTGCGAAGACAGGGGGAAGGGGAGCTACACTGAAGCTTTCTTT. Drawing the rest from reference TRBV30 and TRBJ1-1, the complete variable domain is SQTIHQWPATLVQPVGSPLSLECTVEGTSNPNLYWYRQAAGRGLQLLFYSVGIGQISSEVPQNLSASRPQDRQFILSSKKLLLSDSGFYLCACEDRGKGSYTEAFFGQGTRLTVV.

The rearrangement links TRBV5-5 to TRBJ2-5, with 8 nucleotides matching TRBD2. The CDR3 length is 15 residues. The V gene end was trimmed by 3 bases and the J gene end by 4 bases; junction bases not matched to a gene: 8. CDR1 is SGHKS, CDR2 YYEKEE, per germline (reference sequence). CDR3 nucleotide sequence: TGTGCCAGCAGCTCCTCGTCTAGCGGGCTAGAGACCCAGTACTTC. Protein sequence: CASSSSSSGLETQYF.

This clone came up a few times. The genes are TRBV11-2 and TRBJ2-7, with TRBD2 identical over 7 bases. This CDR3 contains 14 residues. The germline V gene encodes CDR1 SGHAT and CDR2 FQNNGV. Losses at the gene ends were 7 bases for V and 0 bases for J; bases not matched to a gene: 6. The CDR3 reads CASTPSGASYEQYF. CDR3 bases: TGTGCCAGCACCCCCAGCGGGGCCTCCTACGAGCAGTACTTC.

The CDR3 nucleotides are TGTGCCAGCAGGGGGAGGGGACAGGCCTCCTACGAGCAGTACTTC. Amino acids: CASRGRGQASYEQYF. The genes are TRBV6-1 and TRBJ2-7; D might be TRBD1 (8 bases). The CDR3 runs to 15 residues. The V gene's germline CDR1 is MNHNS and CDR2 SASEGT. The V end lost 6 bases, the J end lost 0 bases, and 15 bases lay between the germline ends.

The chain uses TRBV27 and TRBJ2-1; D is unclear. This CDR3 spans 14 amino acids. The germline V gene has CDR1 MNHEY and CDR2 SMNVEV (reference sequence). The ends were cut back, 5 bases at V and 0 bases at J, with 8 bases in the middle. CDR3 bases: TGTGCCAGCAGTCCGGTAAGCTCCTACAATGAGCAGTTCTTC. Protein product: CASSPVSSYNEQFF.

This clone is a singleton in its sample. The chain couples TRBV9 to TRBJ2-3; D is possibly TRBD1 (6 bases). The CDR3 spans 16 residues. Trimming removed 0 bases at V and 3 bases at J, with 14 bases between. Germline V gene data show CDR1 as SGDLS and CDR2 as YYNGEE. The CDR3 reads CASSVGAGERTDTQYF. CDR3 nucleotide sequence: TGTGCCAGCAGCGTAGGGGCAGGGGAGAGAACAGATACGCAGTATTTT.